This T cell receptor beta chain was sequenced for a study of B cell selection in AIRE deficiency. CDR1 MGHRA and CDR2 YSYEKL come from the germline V gene. Between the trimmed V and J ends, which lost 5 bases and 5 bases, there was a span of 19 bases. The CDR3 sequence is 16 residues long. The sorted conventional CD4 T cells were gated as CD4+CD127+. Profiling relied on immunoSEQ multiplex PCR, and the TCRdb table lists in-frame clones only, not all of them. There are 20,000 to 25,000 clones in the sample; around 97% occur only once, and around 0.3% lies in the top ten. This chain uses TRBV4-1 with TRBJ1-5, with a tentative D call TRBD1 (5 bases). The receptor's source is a human donor with AIRE deficiency. The sequencing sample was made of conventional CD4+ T cells sorted from PBMCs. The CDR3: CASSSIYGVGDQPQHF. The CDR3 DNA follows: TGCGCCAGCAGCTCGATCTACGGGGTAGGGGATCAGCCCCAGCATTTT.